This entry describes one T cell receptor (beta chain). This CDR3 has 16 amino acids. Germline lookup yields CDR1 MGHRA and CDR2 YSYEKL. The V and J ends lost 4 bases and 2 bases respectively, with 15 bases between them. The data originate from a study of long-term antiretroviral therapy in people with HIV. For the study at large: The oldest samples precede the 2015 immediate-ART recommendation by about a decade.

The assay, immunoSEQ v3.0, was run at survey level. Profiled with immunoSEQ multiplex PCR; TCRdb holds only in-frame clones, not every one. The sample consists of around 17,000 clones, 76% of them appearing once. The source material was unsorted PBMCs, sampled about 2.4 years before starting antiretroviral therapy. This TCR was recovered from a woman aged 45-65 years with HIV. This chain connects TRBV4-1 to TRBJ2-4; D is possibly TRBD1 (7 bases). This CDR3 is CASSRWAGQTKNIQYF. Here the CDR3 DNA reads TGCGCCAGCAGCCGCTGGGCGGGACAGACCAAAAACATTCAGTACTTC.